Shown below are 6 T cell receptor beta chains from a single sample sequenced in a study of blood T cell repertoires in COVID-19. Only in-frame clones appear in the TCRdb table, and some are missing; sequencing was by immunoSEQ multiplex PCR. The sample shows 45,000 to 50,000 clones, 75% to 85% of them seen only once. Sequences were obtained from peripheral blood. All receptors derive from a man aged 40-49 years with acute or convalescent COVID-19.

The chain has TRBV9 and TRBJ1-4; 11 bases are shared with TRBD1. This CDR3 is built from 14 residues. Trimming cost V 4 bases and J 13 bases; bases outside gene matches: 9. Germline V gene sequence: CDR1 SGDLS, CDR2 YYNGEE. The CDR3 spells CASSQGQGGPGLFF. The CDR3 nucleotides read TGTGCCAGCAGCCAGGGACAGGGGGGGCCGGGACTGTTTTTT.

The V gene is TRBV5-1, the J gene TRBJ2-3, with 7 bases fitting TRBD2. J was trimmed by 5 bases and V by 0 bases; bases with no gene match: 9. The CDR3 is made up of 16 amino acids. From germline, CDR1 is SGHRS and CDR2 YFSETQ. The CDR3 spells CASSLAPSGAGDTQYF. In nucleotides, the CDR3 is TGCGCCAGCAGCTTGGCTCCCAGCGGGGCGGGAGATACGCAGTATTTT. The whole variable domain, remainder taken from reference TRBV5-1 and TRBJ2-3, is KAGVTQTPRYLIKTRGQQVTLSCSPISGHRSVSWYQQTPGQGLQFLFEYFSETQRNKGNFPGRFSGRQFSNSRSEMNVSTLELGDSALYLCASSLAPSGAGDTQYFGPGTRLTVL.

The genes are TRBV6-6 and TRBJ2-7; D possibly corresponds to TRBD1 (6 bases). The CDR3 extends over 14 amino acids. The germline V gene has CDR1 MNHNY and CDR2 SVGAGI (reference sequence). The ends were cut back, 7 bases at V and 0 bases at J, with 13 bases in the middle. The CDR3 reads CASTNRAFSYEQYF. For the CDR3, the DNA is TGTGCCAGCACCAACAGGGCCTTCTCCTACGAGCAGTACTTC.

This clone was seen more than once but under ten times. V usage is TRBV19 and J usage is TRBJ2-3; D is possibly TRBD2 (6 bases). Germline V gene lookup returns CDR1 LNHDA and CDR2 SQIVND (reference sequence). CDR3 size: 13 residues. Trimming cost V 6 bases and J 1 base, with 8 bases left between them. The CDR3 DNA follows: TGTGCCAGTAGGTGGGGGGGCACAGATACGCAGTATTTT. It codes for CASRWGGTDTQYF.

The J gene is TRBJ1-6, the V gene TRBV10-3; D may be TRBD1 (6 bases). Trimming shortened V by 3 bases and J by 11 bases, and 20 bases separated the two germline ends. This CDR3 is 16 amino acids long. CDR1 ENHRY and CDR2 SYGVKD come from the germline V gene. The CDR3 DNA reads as TGTGCCATCAGTGAAAACAGGGAAGCGGGGGTAACACCCCTCCACTTT. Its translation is CAISENREAGVTPLHF.

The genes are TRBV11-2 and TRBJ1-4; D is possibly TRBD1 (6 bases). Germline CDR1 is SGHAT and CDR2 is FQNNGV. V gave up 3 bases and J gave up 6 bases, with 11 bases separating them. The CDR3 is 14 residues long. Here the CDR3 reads CASSFRGSDEKLFF. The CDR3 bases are TGTGCCAGCAGCTTTAGGGGGTCGGATGAAAAACTGTTTTTT.